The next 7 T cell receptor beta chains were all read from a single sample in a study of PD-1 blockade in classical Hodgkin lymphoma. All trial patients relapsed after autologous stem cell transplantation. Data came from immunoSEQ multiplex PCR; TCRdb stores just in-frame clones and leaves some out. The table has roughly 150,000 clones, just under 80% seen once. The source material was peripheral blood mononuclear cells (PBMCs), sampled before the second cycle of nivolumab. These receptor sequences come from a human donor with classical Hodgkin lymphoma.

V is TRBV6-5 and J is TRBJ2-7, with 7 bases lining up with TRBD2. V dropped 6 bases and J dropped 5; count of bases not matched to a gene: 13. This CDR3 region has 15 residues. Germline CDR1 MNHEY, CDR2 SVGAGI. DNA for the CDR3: TGTGCCAGCAGGGGAGTAGGGGAGGGTACTCACGAGCAGTACTTC. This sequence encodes CASRGVGEGTHEQYF.

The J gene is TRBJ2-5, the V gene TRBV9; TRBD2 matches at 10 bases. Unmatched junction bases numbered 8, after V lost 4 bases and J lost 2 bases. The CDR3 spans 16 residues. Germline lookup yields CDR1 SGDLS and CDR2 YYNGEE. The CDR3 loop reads CASSYHSGGLQETQYF. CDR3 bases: TGTGCCAGCAGCTATCATAGCGGGGGGCTACAAGAGACCCAGTACTTC.

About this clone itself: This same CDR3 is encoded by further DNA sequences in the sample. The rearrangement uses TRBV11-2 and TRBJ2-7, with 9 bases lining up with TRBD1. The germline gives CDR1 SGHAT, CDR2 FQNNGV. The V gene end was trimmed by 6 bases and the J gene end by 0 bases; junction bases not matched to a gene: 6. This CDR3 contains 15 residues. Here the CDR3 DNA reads TGTGCCAGCAGTTTTACAGGGGGCTTCTCCTACGAGCAGTACTTC. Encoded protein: CASSFTGGFSYEQYF.

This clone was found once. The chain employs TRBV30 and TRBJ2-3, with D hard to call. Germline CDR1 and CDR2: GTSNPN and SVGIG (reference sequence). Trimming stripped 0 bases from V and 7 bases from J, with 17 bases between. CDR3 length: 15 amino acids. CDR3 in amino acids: CAWSVNTGPYNTQYF. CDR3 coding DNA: TGTGCCTGGAGTGTAAATACCGGGCCTTATAATACGCAGTATTTT.

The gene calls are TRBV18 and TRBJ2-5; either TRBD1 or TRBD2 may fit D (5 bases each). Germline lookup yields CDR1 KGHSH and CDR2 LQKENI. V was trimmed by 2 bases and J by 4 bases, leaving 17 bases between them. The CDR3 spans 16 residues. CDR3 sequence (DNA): TGTGCCAGCTCACCAAACGGGCAGGGTGCGGGAGAGACCCAGTACTTC. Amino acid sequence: CASSPNGQGAGETQYF.

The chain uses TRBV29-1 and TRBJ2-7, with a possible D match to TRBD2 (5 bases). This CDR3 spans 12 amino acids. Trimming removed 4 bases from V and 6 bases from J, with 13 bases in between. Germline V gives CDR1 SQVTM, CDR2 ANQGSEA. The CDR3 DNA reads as TGCAGCGTTGGAGGGTACGGGATCGAGCAGTACTTC. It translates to CSVGGYGIEQYF.

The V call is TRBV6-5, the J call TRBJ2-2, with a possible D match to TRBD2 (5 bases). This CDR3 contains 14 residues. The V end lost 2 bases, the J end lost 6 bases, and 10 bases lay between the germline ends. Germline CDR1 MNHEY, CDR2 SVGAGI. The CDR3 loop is CASSYLGVPGELFF. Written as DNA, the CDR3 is TGTGCCAGCAGTTACCTCGGGGTCCCCGGGGAGCTGTTTTTT.